The next 25 T cell receptor beta chains were all read from a single sample in a study of CD8+ T cells in alopecia areata. Sequencing used cDNA as its template, made by extracting RNA and reverse transcribing it. Sequencing used immunoSEQ multiplex PCR; TCRdb keeps in-frame clones, though not all of them. The table shows roughly 150,000 clones, with approximately 65% occurring only once. The source material was CD8+ T cells sorted from blood. The receptors stem from a human donor in good health.

This clone was seen more than once but under ten times. The chain is built from TRBV11-2 and TRBJ1-1; a weak D match, TRBD1 (5 bases). This CDR3 has 14 amino acids. The V end was cut by 1 base, the J end by 5 bases, with 11 bases between. Per the germline V gene, CDR1 is SGHAT and CDR2 is FQNNGV. The CDR3 protein is CASSLVGGRTEAFF. In nucleotides, the CDR3 is TGTGCCAGCAGCTTAGTTGGGGGAAGAACTGAAGCTTTCTTT.

The chain links TRBV30 to TRBJ2-3, with TRBD2 matching 9 bases. The CDR3 runs 13 residues. Germline-derived CDR1 and CDR2 are GTSNPN and SVGIG (reference sequence). J lost 8 bases, V lost 7 bases, and 10 bases had no gene match. The CDR3 loop is CALIGGRAPTQYF. For the CDR3, the DNA is TGTGCCTTAATCGGCGGGAGGGCCCCTACGCAGTATTTT.

The rearrangement links TRBV19 to TRBJ1-5; 7 bases map to TRBD1. Trimming removed 7 bases from V and 3 bases from J; junction bases left unmatched: 9. CDR3 size: 15 residues. Germline CDR1 LNHDA, CDR2 SQIVND (reference sequence). CDR3 coding DNA: TGTGCCAGTAACGAGGACACAGGGGACAATCAGCCCCAGCATTTT. As protein: CASNEDTGDNQPQHF.

The genes are TRBV5-1 and TRBJ2-1; D is perhaps TRBD2 (5 bases). This CDR3 is 17 amino acids long. V was cut by 1 base and J by 1 base, with 15 bases left in between. Germline V gene sequence: CDR1 SGHRS, CDR2 YFSETQ. CDR3 coding DNA: TGCGCCAGCAGCTTGAATCCCGCGGGCGGATCCTACAATGAGCAGTTCTTC. Its protein product is CASSLNPAGGSYNEQFF.

The genes are TRBV9 and TRBJ2-1, with unresolved D. CDR3 length equals 12 residues. V shed 5 bases and J shed 6 bases, with 9 bases lying between them. From germline, CDR1 is SGDLS and CDR2 YYNGEE. CDR3 nucleotide sequence: TGTGCCAGCAGTGGACCTCGCAATGAGCAGTTCTTC. This sequence encodes CASSGPRNEQFF.

This rearrangement joins TRBV7-9 to TRBJ1-2, with a possible D match to TRBD1 (5 bases). From germline, CDR1 is SEHNR and CDR2 FQNEAQ (reference sequence). This CDR3 region has 16 residues. The V end was cut by 1 base, the J end by 3 bases, with 15 bases between. The CDR3 DNA is TGTGCCAGCAGCTTAGTGGGGCAACGGCTCGACTATGGCTACACCTTC. Its protein product is CASSLVGQRLDYGYTF.

This clone was counted a few times. The chain joins TRBV6-5 to TRBJ2-3; D possibly corresponds to TRBD2 (5 bases). The length of the CDR3 is 15 residues. Trimming left V 4 bases short and J 0 bases short, with 11 bases between. The germline gives CDR1 MNHEY, CDR2 SVGAGI. CDR3 region: CASSSEAGSTDTQYF. The CDR3 DNA reads as TGTGCCAGCAGTTCCGAGGCGGGTAGCACAGATACGCAGTATTTT.

This clone has a handful of counts. V usage is TRBV12-5 and J usage is TRBJ1-1, with 11 bases fitting TRBD1. This CDR3 comprises 17 residues. Germline V CDR1 and CDR2: LGHNT, FRNRAP. Trimming removed 5 bases from V and 0 bases from J; junction bases left unmatched: 8. CDR3: CASGPWDRGVVNTEAFF. CDR3 DNA sequence: TGTGCTAGTGGTCCCTGGGACAGGGGGGTGGTGAACACTGAAGCTTTCTTT.

The chain couples TRBV7-9 to TRBJ2-7; D not certain. The germline V gene encodes CDR1 SEHNR and CDR2 FQNEAQ (reference sequence). The V end lost 0 bases, the J end lost 0 bases, and 9 bases lay between the germline ends. The CDR3 totals 15 residues. In DNA, the CDR3 is TGTGCCAGCAGCTTAGCGGGCACCAGCTCCTACGAGCAGTACTTC. This translates into CASSLAGTSSYEQYF.

The chain links TRBV9 to TRBJ2-2; no clear D. This CDR3 comprises 13 residues. The V gene lost 6 bases and the J gene lost 4 bases, with 10 bases spanning the gap. CDR1 and CDR2 (germline): SGDLS, YYNGEE. The CDR3 DNA reads as TGTGCCAGCACGGAAGGGTCCACCGGGGAGCTGTTTTTT. Residues: CASTEGSTGELFF.

This clone was seen once. CDR3 protein: CASTRQDTAGTGELFF. CDR3 in DNA: TGTGCCAGCACGAGACAAGACACTGCGGGGACCGGGGAGCTGTTTTTT. This chain joins TRBV27 and TRBJ2-2, with D possibly matching TRBD2 (6 bases). This CDR3 comprises 16 residues. Germline V lookup: CDR1 MNHEY, CDR2 SMNVEV (reference sequence). Trimming stripped 7 bases from V and 5 bases from J, with 20 bases between.

This sequence joins TRBV11-3 and TRBJ1-1, with 10 nucleotides matching TRBD1. V was clipped by 5 bases and J by 3 bases; unmatched bases: 3. From germline, CDR1 is SGHNT and CDR2 YENEEA. The CDR3 contains 14 residues. CDR3 DNA sequence: TGTGCCAGCAGCCAAGACAGGGGGCACACTGAAGCTTTCTTT. This codes for CASSQDRGHTEAFF.

Of note for this clone: Mismatch with germline at one junction end may stem from a read error. The chain is built from TRBV15 and TRBJ1-4; 7 bases are a match to TRBD1. There are 15 residues in the CDR3. Germline CDR1 reads LNHNV; CDR2 reads YYDKDF (reference sequence). The CDR3 is CATSRDRAANEKLFF. The CDR3 DNA sequence: TGTGCCACCAGCCGAGACAGGGCGGCTAATGAAAAACTGTTTTTT.

The chain carries TRBV27 and TRBJ1-2; D possibly corresponds to TRBD1 (6 bases). CDR1 MNHEY and CDR2 SMNVEV come from the germline V gene (reference sequence). With 5 bases removed from V and 8 bases from J, the gap between germline ends came to 18 bases. The CDR3 contains 14 residues. CDR3 coding DNA: TGTGCCAGCAGTCCCCAGGGGCAGGGATGGGGCTACACCTTC. As protein: CASSPQGQGWGYTF.

The chain employs TRBV5-1 and TRBJ2-3; D is uncertain. V was clipped by 5 bases and J by 6 bases, with 10 bases between them. From germline, CDR1 is SGHRS and CDR2 YFSETQ. CDR3 length: 12 amino acids. CDR3 region: CASRISSDTQYF. The CDR3 nucleotides read TGCGCCAGCAGGATTAGTTCGGATACGCAGTATTTT.

This clone has a handful of counts. V gene TRBV6-6 combines with J gene TRBJ2-7; the D gene is possibly TRBD2 (7 bases). CDR3 length: 12 residues. The germline gives CDR1 MNHNY, CDR2 SVGAGI (reference sequence). V gave up 6 bases and J gave up 5 bases, with 11 bases separating them. The CDR3 DNA reads as TGTGCCAGCAGCGAGGGGGGGAACGAGCAGTACTTC. Protein product: CASSEGGNEQYF.

This chain uses TRBV9 with TRBJ1-4; D ambiguous. Germline-derived CDR1 and CDR2 are SGDLS and YYNGEE. Trimming stripped 0 bases from V and 6 bases from J, with 12 bases between. This CDR3 has 15 amino acids. The CDR3 sequence is CASSVGAAGYEKLFF. In DNA form, the CDR3 reads TGTGCCAGCAGCGTAGGTGCAGCGGGGTATGAAAAACTGTTTTTT.

V gene TRBV28 combines with J gene TRBJ2-7; the D is unclear. The germline CDR1 and CDR2 sequences are MDHEN and SYDVKM. The V gene lost 5 bases and the J gene lost 0 bases, with 5 bases spanning the gap. The CDR3 length is 12 residues. The CDR3 is CASSGLSYEQYF. CDR3 in DNA: TGTGCCAGCAGTGGGCTCTCCTACGAGCAGTACTTC.

This clone was counted once. This chain joins TRBV2 and TRBJ2-1; 8 bases map to TRBD2. The length of the CDR3 is 16 residues. Trimming took 7 bases from V and 1 from J; bases not matched to a gene: 9. Germline CDR1 is SNHLY and CDR2 is FYNNEI. CDR3 sequence (DNA): TGTGCCAGCATAGCCAGCGGGAGATCGTCCTACAATGAGCAGTTCTTC. Protein product: CASIASGRSSYNEQFF.

J is TRBJ2-3 and V is TRBV27; no clear D gene. Germline V gene data show CDR1 as MNHEY and CDR2 as SMNVEV (reference sequence). The V gene lost 5 bases and the J gene lost 6 bases, with 9 bases spanning the gap. This CDR3 has 12 residues. CDR3 protein: CASSEVRDTQYF. As DNA, the CDR3 is TGTGCCAGCAGTGAAGTCAGGGATACGCAGTATTTT.

The gene calls are TRBV7-2 and TRBJ2-2; unclear D gene. This CDR3 is built from 13 residues. V lost 7 bases and J lost 4, with 10 bases in between. The germline gives CDR1 SGHTA, CDR2 FQGNSA. In DNA, the CDR3 is TGTGCCAGCAAGGCACTCCTCACCGGGGAGCTGTTTTTT. This translates into CASKALLTGELFF.

The V call is TRBV7-9, the J call TRBJ2-3; weak D call: TRBD2 (5 bases). The CDR3 sequence is 17 residues long. Germline V lookup: CDR1 SEHNR, CDR2 FQNEAQ (reference sequence). Trimming took off 4 bases at V and 2 bases at J, with 19 bases between the two ends. DNA of the CDR3: TGTGCCAGCAGCTCCCCCACCGAGAAAGCGGTCACAGATACGCAGTATTTT. Residues: CASSSPTEKAVTDTQYF.

The rearrangement links TRBV6-5 to TRBJ2-5; D perhaps matches TRBD2 (5 bases). Per the germline V gene, CDR1 is MNHEY and CDR2 is SVGAGI. The CDR3 covers 14 residues. Trimming removed 6 bases from V and 4 bases from J, with 15 bases in between. The chain's CDR3 is CASRPTRFGETQYF. The CDR3 DNA sequence: TGTGCCAGCAGACCCACTAGGTTTGGAGAGACCCAGTACTTC.

The rearrangement links TRBV27 to TRBJ1-5, with D possibly being TRBD1 (5 bases). Trimming shortened V by 3 bases and J by 0 bases, and 9 bases separated the two germline ends. This CDR3 is 15 amino acids long. CDR1 and CDR2 (germline): MNHEY, SMNVEV (reference sequence). DNA of the CDR3: TGTGCCAGCAGTTTGATCGGGGCTAGCAATCAGCCCCAGCATTTT. Encoded protein: CASSLIGASNQPQHF.

The chain combines TRBV5-4 with TRBJ1-1, with no clear D. Germline assignment: CDR1 SGHNT and CDR2 YYREEE (reference sequence). Trimming took 7 bases from V and 5 from J, leaving 12 bases between them. The CDR3 extends over 12 amino acids. In nucleotides, the CDR3 is TGTGCCAGCGGCCCGGTGGGTACTGAAGCTTTCTTT. Residues: CASGPVGTEAFF. The variable domain in full, with the rest retrieved from reference TRBV5-4 and TRBJ1-1, is ETGVTQSPTHLIKTRGQQVTLRCSSQSGHNTVSWYQQALGQGPQFIFQYYREEENGRGNFPPRFSGLQFPNYSSELNVNALELDDSALYLCASGPVGTEAFFGQGTRLTVV.